This T cell receptor beta chain was recorded in a study of blood T cell repertoires in COVID-19. Study information: Nucleic acid was either cDNA or gDNA, and it came from T cells, B-cell-depleted T cells, or PBMCs.

Original analysis: Counts of nucleated cells, estimated from reference gene primer amplification, were obtained. Only in-frame clones appear in the TCRdb table, and some are missing; sequencing was by immunoSEQ multiplex PCR. V and J calls and clone size are as listed in that table; D and trimming were resolved from the DNA. The sample holds about 240,000 clones, roughly 80% seen once. V dropped 7 bases and J dropped 4 bases, with 14 bases sitting between them. Looked up from germline, CDR1 is MNHNS and CDR2 is SASEGT. The CDR3 contains 14 residues. The TCR originated in a woman in her 70s with acute or convalescent COVID-19. This chain connects TRBV6-1 to TRBJ1-5, with D possibly TRBD1 on 6 matching bases. Specimen: peripheral blood. The CDR3 DNA sequence: TGTGCCAGCACCACGGGACATCCAAATCAGCCCCAGCATTTT. Translating it yields CASTTGHPNQPQHF.